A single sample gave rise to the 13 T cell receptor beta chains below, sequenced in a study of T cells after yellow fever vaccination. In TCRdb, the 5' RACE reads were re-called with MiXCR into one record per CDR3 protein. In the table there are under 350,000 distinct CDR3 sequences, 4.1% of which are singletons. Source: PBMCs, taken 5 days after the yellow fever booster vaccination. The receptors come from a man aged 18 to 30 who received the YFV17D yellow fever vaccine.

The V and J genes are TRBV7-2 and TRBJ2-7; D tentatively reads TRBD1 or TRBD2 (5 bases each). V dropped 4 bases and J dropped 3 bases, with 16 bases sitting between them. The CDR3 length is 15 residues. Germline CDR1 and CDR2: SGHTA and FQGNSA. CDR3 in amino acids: CASSWPGRTNYEQYF. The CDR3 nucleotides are TGTGCCAGCAGCTGGCCGGGACGCACGAACTACGAGCAGTACTTC.

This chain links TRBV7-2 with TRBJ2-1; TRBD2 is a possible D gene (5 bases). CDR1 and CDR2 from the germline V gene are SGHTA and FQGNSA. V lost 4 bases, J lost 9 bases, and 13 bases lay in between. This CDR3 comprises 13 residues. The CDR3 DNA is TGTGCCAGCAGCTCTTCATTAGGGAGTGAGCAGTTCTTC. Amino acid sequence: CASSSSLGSEQFF.

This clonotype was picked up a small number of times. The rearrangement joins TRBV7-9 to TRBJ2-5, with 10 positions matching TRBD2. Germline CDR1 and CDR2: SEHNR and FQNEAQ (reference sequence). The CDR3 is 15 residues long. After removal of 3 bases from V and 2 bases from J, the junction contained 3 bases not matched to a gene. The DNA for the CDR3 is TGTGCCAGCAGCTTTCAGCGGGGGGGGCAAGAGACCCAGTACTTC. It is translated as CASSFQRGGQETQYF.

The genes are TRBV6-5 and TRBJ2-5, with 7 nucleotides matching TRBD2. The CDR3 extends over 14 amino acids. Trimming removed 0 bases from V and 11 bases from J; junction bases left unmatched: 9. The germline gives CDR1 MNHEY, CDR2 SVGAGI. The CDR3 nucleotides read TGTGCCAGCAGTTACTCACTCTACGAGGGACTACAGTACTTC. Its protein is CASSYSLYEGLQYF.

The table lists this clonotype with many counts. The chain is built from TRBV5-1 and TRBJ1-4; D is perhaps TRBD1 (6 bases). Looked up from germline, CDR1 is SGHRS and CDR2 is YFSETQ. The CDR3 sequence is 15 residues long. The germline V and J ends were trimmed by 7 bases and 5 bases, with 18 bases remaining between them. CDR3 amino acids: CASALSRGLNEKLFF. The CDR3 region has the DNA TGCGCCAGCGCACTGTCCAGGGGTCTAAATGAAAAACTGTTTTTT.

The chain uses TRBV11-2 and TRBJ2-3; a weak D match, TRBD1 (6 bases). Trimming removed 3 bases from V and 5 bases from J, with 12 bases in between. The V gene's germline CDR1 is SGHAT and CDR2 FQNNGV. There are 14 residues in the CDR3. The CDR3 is CASSLMGAGDTQYF. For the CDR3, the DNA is TGTGCCAGCAGCTTGATGGGGGCCGGAGATACGCAGTATTTT.

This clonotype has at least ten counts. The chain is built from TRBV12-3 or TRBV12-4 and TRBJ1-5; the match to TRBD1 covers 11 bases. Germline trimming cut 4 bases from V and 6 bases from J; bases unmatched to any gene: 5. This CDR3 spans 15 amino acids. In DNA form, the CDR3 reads TGTGCCAGCAGTTACCCGGGACAGGGGGGTCAGCCCCAGCATTTT. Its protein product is CASSYPGQGGQPQHF.

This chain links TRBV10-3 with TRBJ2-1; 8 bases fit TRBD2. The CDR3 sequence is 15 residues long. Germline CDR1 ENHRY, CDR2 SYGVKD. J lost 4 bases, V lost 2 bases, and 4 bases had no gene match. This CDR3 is CAISEERGRYNEQFF. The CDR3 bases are TGTGCCATCAGTGAGGAGCGGGGGAGGTACAATGAGCAGTTCTTC.

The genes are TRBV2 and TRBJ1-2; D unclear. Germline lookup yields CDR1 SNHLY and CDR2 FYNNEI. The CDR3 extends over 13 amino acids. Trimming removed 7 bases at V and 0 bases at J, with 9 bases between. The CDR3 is CASIMAANYGYTF. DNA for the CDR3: TGTGCCAGCATTATGGCAGCTAACTATGGCTACACCTTC.

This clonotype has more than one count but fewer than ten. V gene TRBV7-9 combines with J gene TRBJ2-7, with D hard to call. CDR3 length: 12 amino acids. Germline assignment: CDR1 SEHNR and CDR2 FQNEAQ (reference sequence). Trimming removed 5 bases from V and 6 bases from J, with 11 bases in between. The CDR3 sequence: CASSPTRVEQYF. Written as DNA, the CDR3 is TGTGCCAGCAGCCCAACCCGGGTCGAGCAGTACTTC. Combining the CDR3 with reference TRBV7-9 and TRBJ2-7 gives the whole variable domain DTGVSQNPRHKITKRGQNVTFRCDPISEHNRLYWYRQTLGQGPEFLTYFQNEAQLEKSRLLSDRFSAERPKGSFSTLEIQRTEQGDSAMYLCASSPTRVEQYFGPGTRLTVT.

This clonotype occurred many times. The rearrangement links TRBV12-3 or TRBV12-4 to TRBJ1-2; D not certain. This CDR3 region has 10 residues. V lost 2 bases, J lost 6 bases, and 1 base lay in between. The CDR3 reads CASSLNGYTF. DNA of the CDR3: TGTGCCAGCAGTTTAAATGGCTACACCTTC.

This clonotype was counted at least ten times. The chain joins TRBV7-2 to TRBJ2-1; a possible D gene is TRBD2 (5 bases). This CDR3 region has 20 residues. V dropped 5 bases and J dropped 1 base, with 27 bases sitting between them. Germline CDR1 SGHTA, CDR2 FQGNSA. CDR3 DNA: TGTGCCAGCAGCCGGGCCCGGACCCAAATTTCTCGGGAATCCTACAATGAGCAGTTCTTC. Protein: CASSRARTQISRESYNEQFF.

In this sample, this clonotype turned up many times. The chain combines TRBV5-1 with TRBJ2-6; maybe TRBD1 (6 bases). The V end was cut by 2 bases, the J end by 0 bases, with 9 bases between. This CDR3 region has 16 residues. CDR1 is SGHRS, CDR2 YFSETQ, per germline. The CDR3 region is CASSLDRSSGANVLTF. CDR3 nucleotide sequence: TGCGCCAGCAGCTTAGACAGGAGCTCTGGGGCCAACGTCCTGACTTTC.